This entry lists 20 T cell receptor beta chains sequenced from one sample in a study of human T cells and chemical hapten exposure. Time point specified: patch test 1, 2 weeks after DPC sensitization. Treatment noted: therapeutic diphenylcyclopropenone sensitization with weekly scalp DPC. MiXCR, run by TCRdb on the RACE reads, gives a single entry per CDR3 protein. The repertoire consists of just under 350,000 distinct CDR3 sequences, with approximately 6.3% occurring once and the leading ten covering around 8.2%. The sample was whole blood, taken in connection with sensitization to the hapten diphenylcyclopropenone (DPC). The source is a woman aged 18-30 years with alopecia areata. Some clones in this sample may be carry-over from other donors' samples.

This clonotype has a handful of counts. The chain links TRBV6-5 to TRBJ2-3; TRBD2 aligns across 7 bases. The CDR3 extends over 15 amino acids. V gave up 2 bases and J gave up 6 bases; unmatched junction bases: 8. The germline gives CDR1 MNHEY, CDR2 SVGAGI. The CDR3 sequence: CASSYTSGVVDTQYF. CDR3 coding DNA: TGTGCCAGCAGTTACACAAGCGGGGTCGTGGATACGCAGTATTTT.

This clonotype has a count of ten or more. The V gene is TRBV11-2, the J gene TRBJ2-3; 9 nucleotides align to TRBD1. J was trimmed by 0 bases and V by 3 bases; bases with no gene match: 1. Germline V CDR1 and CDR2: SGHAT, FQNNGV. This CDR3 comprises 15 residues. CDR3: CASSFTGGSTDTQYF. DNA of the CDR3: TGTGCCAGCAGCTTTACAGGGGGCAGCACAGATACGCAGTATTTT.

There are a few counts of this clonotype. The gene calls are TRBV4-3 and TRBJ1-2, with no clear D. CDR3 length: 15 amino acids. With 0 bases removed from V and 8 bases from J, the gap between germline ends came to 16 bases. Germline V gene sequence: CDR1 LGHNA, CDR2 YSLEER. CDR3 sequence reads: CASSQDSGAELGYTF. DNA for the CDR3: TGCGCCAGCAGCCAAGATAGTGGCGCCGAATTAGGCTACACCTTC.

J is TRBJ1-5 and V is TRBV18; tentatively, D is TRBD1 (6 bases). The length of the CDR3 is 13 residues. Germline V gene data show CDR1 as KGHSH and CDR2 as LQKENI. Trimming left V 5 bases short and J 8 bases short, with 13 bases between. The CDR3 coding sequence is TGTGCCAGCTCAGCCGGGGAGGGGGAGCCCCAGCATTTT. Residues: CASSAGEGEPQHF. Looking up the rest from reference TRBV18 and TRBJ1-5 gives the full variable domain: NAGVMQNPRHLVRRRGQEARLRCSPMKGHSHVYWYRQLPEEGLKFMVYLQKENIIDESGMPKERFSAEFPKEGPSILRIQQVVRGDSAAYFCASSAGEGEPQHFGDGTRLSIL.

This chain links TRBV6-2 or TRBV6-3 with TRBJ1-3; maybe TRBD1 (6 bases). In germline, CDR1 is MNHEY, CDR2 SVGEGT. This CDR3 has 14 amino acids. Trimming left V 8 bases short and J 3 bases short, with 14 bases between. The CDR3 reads CASRSGGVGNTIYF. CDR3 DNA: TGTGCCAGCCGATCGGGGGGCGTTGGAAACACCATATATTTT.

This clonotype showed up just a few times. The CDR3 reads CASSFWETGNTIYF. The CDR3 DNA sequence: TGTGCCAGCAGTTTTTGGGAAACTGGAAACACCATATATTTT. The chain carries TRBV12-3 or TRBV12-4 and TRBJ1-3; D unresolved. This CDR3 is 14 amino acids long. V lost 3 bases and J 2 bases, leaving 8 bases between the germline ends.

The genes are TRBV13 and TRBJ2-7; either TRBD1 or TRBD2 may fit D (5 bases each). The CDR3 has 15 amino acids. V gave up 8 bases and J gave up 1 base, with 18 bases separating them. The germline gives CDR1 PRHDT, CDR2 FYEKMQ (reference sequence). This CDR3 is CASRRAGTVSYEQYF. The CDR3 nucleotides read TGTGCCAGCCGAAGAGCCGGGACGGTATCCTACGAGCAGTACTTC.

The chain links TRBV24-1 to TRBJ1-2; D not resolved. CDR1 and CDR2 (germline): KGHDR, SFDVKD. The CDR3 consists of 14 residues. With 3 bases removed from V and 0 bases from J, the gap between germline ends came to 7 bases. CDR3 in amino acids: CATSDATTNYGYTF. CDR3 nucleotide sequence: TGTGCCACCAGTGATGCAACAACTAACTATGGCTACACCTTC.

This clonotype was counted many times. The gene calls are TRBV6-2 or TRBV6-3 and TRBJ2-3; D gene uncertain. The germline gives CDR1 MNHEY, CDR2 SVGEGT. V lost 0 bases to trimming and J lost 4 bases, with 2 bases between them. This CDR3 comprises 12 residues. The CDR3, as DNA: TGTGCCAGCAGTTACTCCCCAGATACGCAGTATTTT. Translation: CASSYSPDTQYF.

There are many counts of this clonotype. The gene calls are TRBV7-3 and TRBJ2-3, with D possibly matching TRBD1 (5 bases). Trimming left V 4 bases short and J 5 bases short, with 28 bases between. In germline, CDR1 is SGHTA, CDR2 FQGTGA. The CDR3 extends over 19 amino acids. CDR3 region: CASSSQAKDGWVQGDTQYF. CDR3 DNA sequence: TGTGCCAGCAGCTCACAGGCGAAGGATGGTTGGGTGCAGGGAGATACGCAGTATTTT. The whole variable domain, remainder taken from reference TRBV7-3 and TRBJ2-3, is GAGVSQTPSNKVTEKGKYVELRCDPISGHTALYWYRQSLGQGPEFLIYFQGTGAADDSGLPNDRFFAVRPEGSVSTLKIQRTERGDSAVYLCASSSQAKDGWVQGDTQYFGPGTRLTVL.

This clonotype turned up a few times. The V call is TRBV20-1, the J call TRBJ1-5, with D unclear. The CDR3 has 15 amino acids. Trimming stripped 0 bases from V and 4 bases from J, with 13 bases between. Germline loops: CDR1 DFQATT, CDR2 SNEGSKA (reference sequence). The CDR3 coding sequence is TGCAGTGCTAGAGATACCGTCAGGTTAAATCAGCCCCAGCATTTT. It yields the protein CSARDTVRLNQPQHF.

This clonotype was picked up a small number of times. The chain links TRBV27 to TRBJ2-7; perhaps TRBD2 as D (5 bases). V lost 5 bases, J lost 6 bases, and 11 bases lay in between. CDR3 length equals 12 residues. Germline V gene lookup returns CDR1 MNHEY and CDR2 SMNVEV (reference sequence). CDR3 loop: CASSPGESEQYF. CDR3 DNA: TGTGCCAGCAGTCCCGGGGAGAGCGAGCAGTACTTC.

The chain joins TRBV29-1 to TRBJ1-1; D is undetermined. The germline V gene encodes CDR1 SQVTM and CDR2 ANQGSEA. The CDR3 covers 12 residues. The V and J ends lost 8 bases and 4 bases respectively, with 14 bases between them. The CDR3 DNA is TGCAGCCTCCTTATCGACGGCACTGAAGCTTTCTTT. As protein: CSLLIDGTEAFF.

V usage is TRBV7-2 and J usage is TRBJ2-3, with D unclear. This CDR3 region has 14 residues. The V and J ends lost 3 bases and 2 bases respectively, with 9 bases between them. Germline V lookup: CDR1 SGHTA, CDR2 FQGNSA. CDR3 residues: CASSFRLATDTQYF. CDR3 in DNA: TGTGCCAGCAGCTTCCGCTTGGCCACAGATACGCAGTATTTT. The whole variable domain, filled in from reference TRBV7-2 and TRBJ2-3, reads GAGVSQSPSNKVTEKGKDVELRCDPISGHTALYWYRQSLGQGLEFLIYFQGNSAPDKSGLPSDRFSAERTGGSVSTLTIQRTQQEDSAVYLCASSFRLATDTQYFGPGTRLTVL.

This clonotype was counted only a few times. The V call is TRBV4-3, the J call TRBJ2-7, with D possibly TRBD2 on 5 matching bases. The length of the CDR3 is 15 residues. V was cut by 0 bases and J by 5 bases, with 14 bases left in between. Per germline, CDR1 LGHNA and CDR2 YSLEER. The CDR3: CASSQEDASGNEQYF. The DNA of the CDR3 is TGCGCCAGCAGCCAAGAGGATGCCTCGGGAAACGAGCAGTACTTC.

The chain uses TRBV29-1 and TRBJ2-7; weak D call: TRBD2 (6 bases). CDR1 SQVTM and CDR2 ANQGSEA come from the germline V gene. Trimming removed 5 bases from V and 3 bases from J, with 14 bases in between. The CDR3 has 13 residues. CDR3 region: CSVTGTSNYEQYF. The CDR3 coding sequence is TGCAGCGTTACCGGGACTTCCAACTACGAGCAGTACTTC.

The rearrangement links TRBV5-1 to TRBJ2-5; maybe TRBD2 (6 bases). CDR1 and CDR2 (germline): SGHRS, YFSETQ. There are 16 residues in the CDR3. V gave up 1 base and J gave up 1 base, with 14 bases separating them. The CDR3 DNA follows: TGCGCCAGCAGCTTGACCAACCGGAGGGTCCAAGAGACCCAGTACTTC. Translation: CASSLTNRRVQETQYF.

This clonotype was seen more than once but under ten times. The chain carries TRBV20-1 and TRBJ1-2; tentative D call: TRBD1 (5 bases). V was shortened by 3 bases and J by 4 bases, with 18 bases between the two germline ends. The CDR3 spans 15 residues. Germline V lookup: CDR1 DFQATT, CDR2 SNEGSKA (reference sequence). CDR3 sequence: CSARVDRGPGYGYTF. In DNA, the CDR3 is TGCAGTGCTAGGGTCGACAGAGGCCCAGGCTATGGCTACACCTTC.

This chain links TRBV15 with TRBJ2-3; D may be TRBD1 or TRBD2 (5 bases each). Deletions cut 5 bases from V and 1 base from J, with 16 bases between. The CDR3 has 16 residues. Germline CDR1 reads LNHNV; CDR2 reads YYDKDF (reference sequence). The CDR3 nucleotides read TGTGCCACCAGCGACGGGGCAGGGAAGGGCACAGATACGCAGTATTTT. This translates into CATSDGAGKGTDTQYF. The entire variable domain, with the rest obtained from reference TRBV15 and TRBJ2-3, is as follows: DAMVIQNPRYQVTQFGKPVTLSCSQTLNHNVMYWYQQKSSQAPKLLFHYYDKDFNNEADTPDNFQSRRPNTSFCFLDIRSPGLGDTAMYLCATSDGAGKGTDTQYFGPGTRLTVL.

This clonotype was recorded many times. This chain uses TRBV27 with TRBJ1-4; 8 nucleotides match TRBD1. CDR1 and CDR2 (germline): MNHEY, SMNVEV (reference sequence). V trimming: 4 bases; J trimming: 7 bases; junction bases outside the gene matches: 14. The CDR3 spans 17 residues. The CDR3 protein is CASSSAVQTGVTEKLFF. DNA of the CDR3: TGTGCCAGCAGTTCAGCCGTTCAGACAGGGGTAACTGAAAAACTGTTTTTT.